A selection of T cell receptor beta chains follows, all from one sample in a study of control samples from healthy donors and cancer patients. Assay used: immunoSEQ multiplex PCR; TCRdb lists only in-frame clones, some missing. The repertoire holds 95,000 to 150,000 clones, with 88% as singletons. Sequencing was performed on blood. The source of these receptors is a middle-aged man in good health. Both conserved end residues are part of each CDR3. The D gene is left open where the match is weak. Rows give clone size only sometimes, using once, few, many, or a class for an expanded clone.

V gene,D gene,J gene,CDR3 length,clone size,CDR3 protein,CDR3 DNA
TRBV28,TRBD1,TRBJ1-5,16,once,CASRYTGGVGNQPQHF,TGTGCCAGCAGGTATACAGGGGGTGTCGGCAATCAGCCCCAGCATTTT
TRBV2,NA,TRBJ2-3,16,NA,CASSENSGGPTDTQYF,TGTGCCAGCAGTGAAAATTCGGGGGGCCCCACAGATACGCAGTATTTT
TRBV9,TRBD2,TRBJ2-1,15,NA,CASSVTGTMYNEQFF,TGTGCCAGCAGCGTCACCGGGACTATGTACAATGAGCAGTTCTTC
TRBV23-1,TRBD1,TRBJ2-2,17,NA,CATQSGTGEPKAGELFF,TGCGCCACCCAGTCCGGAACAGGGGAGCCTAAGGCCGGGGAGCTGTTTTTT
TRBV5-1,NA,TRBJ1-1,13,once,CASSLSGSSEAFF,TGCGCCAGCAGCTTGTCGGGCAGCTCTGAAGCTTTCTTT
TRBV18,NA,TRBJ2-7,14,NA,CASSSQGLAYEQYF,TGTGCCAGCTCATCACAGGGTCTGGCCTACGAGCAGTACTTC
TRBV6-1,TRBD1,TRBJ1-2,15,NA,CASSELGQGDYGYTF,TGTGCCAGCAGTGAGCTGGGACAGGGAGACTATGGCTACACCTTC
TRBV19,NA,TRBJ2-6,16,NA,CASSSRQSSGANVLTF,TGTGCCAGTAGTTCTCGACAGAGCTCTGGGGCCAACGTCCTGACTTTC
TRBV19,TRBD1,TRBJ2-1,14,NA,CASRPGQGVHEQFF,TGTGCCAGTAGGCCGGGACAGGGGGTCCATGAGCAGTTCTTC
TRBV10-2,TRBD1,TRBJ1-6,14,once,CASRAGQGDSPLHF,TGCGCCAGCAGGGCAGGACAGGGCGATTCACCCCTCCACTTT
TRBV7-8,NA,TRBJ1-6,14,NA,CASSLSGAKSPLHF,TGTGCCAGCAGCTTATCAGGGGCAAAGTCACCCCTCCACTTT
TRBV28,TRBD2,TRBJ2-7,15,NA,CASSSTGGREHEQYF,TGTGCCAGCAGTTCCACGGGGGGACGAGAACACGAGCAGTACTTC
TRBV5-4,NA,TRBJ1-6,16,NA,CASSSARTVGDSPLHF,TGTGCCAGCAGCTCGGCACGGACGGTTGGGGATTCACCCCTCCACTTT
TRBV6-5,TRBD1,TRBJ1-2,14,NA,CASITGDRAGGYTF,TGTGCCAGCATTACGGGGGACAGGGCAGGGGGCTACACCTTC
TRBV30,TRBD1,TRBJ1-2,14,once,CAWRMDRTNYGYTF,TGTGCCTGGAGAATGGACAGGACCAACTATGGCTACACCTTC
TRBV24-1,NA,TRBJ1-3,16,NA,CATSDPWTANGNTIYF,TGTGCCACCAGCGACCCCTGGACCGCCAACGGAAACACCATATATTTT
TRBV9,TRBD1,TRBJ2-2,17,NA,CASSQRTGVTNTGELFF,TGTGCCAGCAGCCAACGGACAGGGGTGACCAACACCGGGGAGCTGTTTTTT
TRBV7-3,TRBD1,TRBJ1-1,15,NA,CASSATGGGNTEAFF,TGTGCCAGCAGCGCAACAGGGGGCGGTAACACTGAAGCTTTCTTT
TRBV6-5,NA,TRBJ1-1,13,once,CASSYVPGLEAFF,TGTGCCAGCAGTTACGTCCCGGGTCTTGAAGCTTTCTTT
TRBV5-5,NA,TRBJ1-6,16,NA,CASSSGRVMNNSPLHF,TGTGCCAGCAGCTCGGGACGGGTTATGAATAATTCACCCCTCCACTTT
TRBV6-5,TRBD1,TRBJ1-6,15,NA,CASSYSGTGSSPLHF,TGTGCCAGCAGTTACTCCGGGACAGGGTCCTCACCCCTCCACTTT
TRBV15,TRBD1,TRBJ1-3,15,NA,CATTPDRGPGNTIYF,TGTGCCACCACCCCCGACAGGGGGCCCGGAAACACCATATATTTT
TRBV25-1,TRBD1,TRBJ1-2,16,once,CASSPAGQGAVYGYTF,TGTGCCAGCAGCCCAGCGGGACAGGGGGCGGTCTATGGCTACACCTTC
TRBV11-2,NA,TRBJ1-6,14,NA,CASSFRQQYSPLHF,TGTGCCAGCAGCTTCAGACAGCAGTATTCACCCCTCCACTTT
TRBV5-4,TRBD1,TRBJ2-2,18,NA,CASSLGQGASVGTGELFF,TGTGCCAGCAGCTTGGGGCAGGGGGCGTCGGTAGGGACCGGGGAGCTGTTTTTT
TRBV6-5,NA,TRBJ2-1,16,NA,CASSYSSVLGDNEQFF,TGTGCCAGCAGTTACTCAAGTGTGCTGGGGGACAATGAGCAGTTCTTC
TRBV6-6,NA,TRBJ1-1,15,NA,CASSLQGHGYTEAFF,TGTGCCAGCAGTCTACAGGGTCATGGATACACTGAAGCTTTCTTT
TRBV7-6,TRBD1,TRBJ1-2,16,NA,CASSLGSGTGDNGYTF,TGTGCCAGCAGCTTAGGATCCGGGACAGGTGACAATGGCTACACCTTC
TRBV6-4,TRBD1,TRBJ1-1,14,once,CASSPRQGGTEAFF,TGTGCCAGCAGTCCTAGACAGGGGGGCACTGAAGCTTTCTTT